This TCR beta chain was retrieved from a study of cytomegalovirus exposure and HLA in healthy donors. Amplification used 60 Vbeta primers and 13 Jbeta primers. Clones were read by immunoSEQ multiplex PCR, and TCRdb kept only the in-frame ones, dropping some. The profile covers about 120,000 clones, with roughly 80% appearing a single time and roughly 30% taken by the ten largest. Trimming pared 3 bases from V and 4 bases from J, leaving 12 bases between. The germline CDR1 and CDR2 sequences are SQVTM and ANQGSEA. CDR3 size: 13 residues. The J gene is TRBJ2-5, the V gene TRBV29-1; D is perhaps TRBD2 (5 bases). The sample taken for sequencing was PBMCs. The source of this sequence is a man in his 60s in good health and CMV-seropositive. The CDR3 DNA reads TGCAGCGTTGACGCGGGTTCTGGAGAGACCCAGTACTTC. Translated: CSVDAGSGETQYF.